Shown below are 25 T cell receptor beta chains from a single sample sequenced in a study of T cell responses to AZD1222 COVID-19 vaccine. Profiled with immunoSEQ multiplex PCR; TCRdb holds only in-frame clones, not every one. The sample carries some 88,000 clones, 90% to 95% recorded once. The input for sequencing was peripheral blood, taken on day 0 of AZD1222 vaccination. The receptors stem from an adult in good health.

This chain uses TRBV27 with TRBJ1-6, with TRBD1 as a possible D gene (5 bases). Trimming left V 5 bases short and J 3 bases short, with 11 bases between. Germline values: CDR1 MNHEY, CDR2 SMNVEV (reference sequence). This CDR3 is built from 15 residues. The CDR3 DNA sequence: TGTGCCAGCAGTCCGGGACTGATCTATAATTCACCCCTCCACTTT. Encoded protein: CASSPGLIYNSPLHF.

This clone has a single count. The genes are TRBV6-1 and TRBJ1-3, with no clear D. Between the trimmed V and J ends, which lost 0 bases and 2 bases, there was a span of 11 bases. There are 16 residues in the CDR3. Germline V gene lookup returns CDR1 MNHNS and CDR2 SASEGT. The CDR3 loop is CASSEARGVPGNTIYF. CDR3 in DNA: TGTGCCAGCAGTGAAGCGCGCGGGGTCCCTGGAAACACCATATATTTT.

DNA for the CDR3: TGCGCCAGCAGCGTACTAGCGGGGAGTTACAATGAGCAGTTCTTC. This gives the protein CASSVLAGSYNEQFF. The chain recombines TRBV5-1 with TRBJ2-1, with 10 nucleotides matching TRBD2. In germline, CDR1 is SGHRS, CDR2 YFSETQ. CDR3 length: 15 residues. V was pared by 4 bases and J by 4 bases, with 5 bases of the junction left unmatched.

This chain connects TRBV6-5 to TRBJ2-7, with no clear D. The germline V and J ends were trimmed by 3 bases and 0 bases, with 9 bases remaining between them. Germline CDR1 reads MNHEY; CDR2 reads SVGAGI. The CDR3 runs to 14 residues. The CDR3 DNA reads TGTGCCAGCAGTTATGACGGAAACTCCTACGAGCAGTACTTC. Its translation is CASSYDGNSYEQYF.

The chain employs TRBV27 and TRBJ2-3; D is possibly TRBD1 (5 bases). V dropped 7 bases and J dropped 2 bases, with 16 bases sitting between them. The germline V gene encodes CDR1 MNHEY and CDR2 SMNVEV (reference sequence). The CDR3 has 15 residues. This CDR3 reads CASTLYWGSTDTQYF. The CDR3 coding sequence is TGTGCCAGCACTCTATACTGGGGCTCCACAGATACGCAGTATTTT.

The table lists this clone with a few counts. The genes are TRBV28 and TRBJ1-1; no clear D. This CDR3 has 11 amino acids. Trimming pared 6 bases from V and 5 bases from J, leaving 7 bases between. Germline CDR1 MDHEN, CDR2 SYDVKM. CDR3 protein: CASSPGTEAFF. In DNA form, the CDR3 reads TGTGCCAGCAGCCCTGGGACTGAAGCTTTCTTT.

The chain links TRBV28 to TRBJ2-1; D not certain. Trimming removed 10 bases from V and 4 bases from J, with 17 bases in between. Germline V gene data show CDR1 as MDHEN and CDR2 as SYDVKM. CDR3 length: 14 residues. The CDR3 DNA is TGTGCCACAAGTTGGGCGGTTCTATACAATGAGCAGTTCTTC. Translating it yields CATSWAVLYNEQFF.

This sequence joins TRBV6-2 or TRBV6-3 and TRBJ2-3; D is unresolved. The CDR3 is made up of 14 amino acids. Germline values: CDR1 MNHEY, CDR2 SVGEGT. Trimming took 2 bases from V and 3 from J, leaving 9 bases between them. The CDR3 protein is CASSYIGGTDTQYF. CDR3 nucleotides: TGTGCCAGCAGTTACATCGGCGGAACAGATACGCAGTATTTT.

V and J are TRBV19 and TRBJ1-5; tentatively, D is TRBD1 (6 bases). With 5 bases removed from V and 4 bases from J, the gap between germline ends came to 12 bases. CDR1 is LNHDA, CDR2 SQIVND, per germline (reference sequence). This CDR3 region has 14 residues. CDR3 in amino acids: CASSAQGWNQPQHF. The CDR3 DNA reads as TGTGCCAGTAGTGCACAGGGTTGGAATCAGCCCCAGCATTTT.

This clone was seen a single time. This chain links TRBV6-5 with TRBJ1-5; D unresolved. The CDR3 contains 14 residues. Trimming removed 0 bases at V and 6 bases at J, with 9 bases between. CDR1 and CDR2 (germline): MNHEY, SVGAGI. DNA for the CDR3: TGTGCCAGCAGTTACTCGATGTTCGGTCAGCCCCAGCATTTT. Translation: CASSYSMFGQPQHF.

The chain couples TRBV28 to TRBJ1-6, with D perhaps TRBD1 (5 bases). The CDR3 is made up of 17 amino acids. Germline assignment: CDR1 MDHEN and CDR2 SYDVKM. V shed 6 bases and J shed 8 bases, with 23 bases lying between them. The CDR3 nucleotides read TGTGCCAGCAGGCCAACAGGTGGTCTTGCTCTTTATTCACCCCTCCACTTT. This sequence encodes CASRPTGGLALYSPLHF. Complete variable domain (other parts from reference TRBV28 and TRBJ1-6): DVKVTQSSRYLVKRTGEKVFLECVQDMDHENMFWYRQDPGLGLRLIYFSYDVKMKEKGDIPEGYSVSREKKERFSLILESASTNQTSMYLCASRPTGGLALYSPLHFGNGTRLTVT.

This clone occurred once. The CDR3 DNA is TGTGCCAGCAGCTTGGATTGGACTAGCGGGAACCCAGATACGCAGTATTTT. Amino acid sequence: CASSLDWTSGNPDTQYF. V is TRBV5-4 and J is TRBJ2-3; 12 bases match TRBD2. Germline CDR1 and CDR2: SGHNT and YYREEE (reference sequence). The CDR3 consists of 17 residues. V lost 0 bases to trimming and J lost 4 bases; unmatched junction nucleotides: 6.

The rearrangement joins TRBV28 to TRBJ2-6; D is uncertain. Looked up from germline, CDR1 is MDHEN and CDR2 is SYDVKM. The CDR3 contains 15 residues. The CDR3 DNA is TGTGCAATAACTCCGCGGACCTCTGGGGCCAACGTCCTGACTTTC. It encodes CAITPRTSGANVLTF.

V and J are TRBV14 and TRBJ2-3; 8 bases are a match to TRBD2. Trimming took 4 bases from V and 4 from J; bases not matched to a gene: 16. CDR1 is SGHDN and CDR2 is FVKESK in the germline V gene. The CDR3 covers 18 residues. CDR3 amino acids: CASSRTNPSGLVPDTQYF. CDR3 DNA sequence: TGTGCCAGCAGCCGTACTAATCCATCGGGACTAGTACCAGATACGCAGTATTTT.

V usage is TRBV4-1 and J usage is TRBJ1-5; D might be TRBD1 (5 bases). The V and J ends lost 4 bases and 0 bases respectively, with 16 bases between them. Germline CDR1 reads MGHRA; CDR2 reads YSYEKL. The CDR3 spans 17 residues. In DNA form, the CDR3 reads TGCGCCAGCAGCCGCGGGCAGGGAATTTATAGCAATCAGCCCCAGCATTTT. This encodes CASSRGQGIYSNQPQHF.

This clone came up once. This chain joins TRBV7-3 and TRBJ2-1; tentatively, D is TRBD2 (5 bases). There are 14 residues in the CDR3. Germline assignment: CDR1 SGHTA and CDR2 FQGTGA. Trimming took 3 bases from V and 5 from J, leaving 11 bases between them. As DNA, the CDR3 is TGTGCCAGCAGCTTTTCGTCGGGGAACAATGAGCAGTTCTTC. Translating gives CASSFSSGNNEQFF.

The V and J genes are TRBV19 and TRBJ1-5, with D tentatively TRBD1 (5 bases). CDR1 is LNHDA, CDR2 SQIVND, per germline (reference sequence). CDR3 size: 16 residues. Between the trimmed V and J ends, which lost 2 bases and 4 bases, there was a span of 15 bases. CDR3 loop: CASSILPDGANQPQHF. As DNA, the CDR3 is TGTGCCAGTAGTATACTACCCGACGGGGCGAATCAGCCCCAGCATTTT.

This chain connects TRBV29-1 to TRBJ1-1; D may be TRBD1 (5 bases). Germline loops: CDR1 SQVTM, CDR2 ANQGSEA. CDR3 length: 14 residues. The V and J ends lost 7 bases and 1 base respectively, with 16 bases between them. In DNA, the CDR3 is TGCAGCGGGGGGGGGTCCCCCGCGAACACTGAAGCTTTCTTT. Its translation is CSGGGSPANTEAFF.

This clone was observed a handful of times. The genes are TRBV28 and TRBJ2-2; D is undetermined. Trimming removed 3 bases at V and 1 base at J, with 3 bases between. Germline V gene data show CDR1 as MDHEN and CDR2 as SYDVKM. This CDR3 comprises 13 residues. The CDR3 nucleotides read TGTGCCAGCAGTTTGGGGAACACCGGGGAGCTGTTTTTT. Encoded protein: CASSLGNTGELFF.

The chain uses TRBV27 and TRBJ2-1; D is perhaps TRBD1 or TRBD2 (5 bases each). CDR1 and CDR2 from the germline V gene are MNHEY and SMNVEV (reference sequence). The CDR3 is 15 amino acids. Trimming cost V 8 bases and J 4 bases, with 18 bases left between them. The CDR3 here is CASLTGTLGYNEQFF. CDR3 coding DNA: TGTGCCAGCCTTACCGGGACCCTGGGGTACAATGAGCAGTTCTTC.

CDR3 nucleotides: TGTGCCAGCAGTGAACCGGGACAGGTCCATGAGCAGTTCTTC. Residues: CASSEPGQVHEQFF. The V call is TRBV28, the J call TRBJ2-1, with TRBD1 matching 8 bases. In germline, CDR1 is MDHEN, CDR2 SYDVKM. The V segment lost 5 bases and the J segment 8 bases; nucleotides outside the gene matches: 8. The CDR3 is made up of 14 amino acids.

The rearrangement links TRBV7-6 to TRBJ2-3; TRBD2 agrees at 8 bases. Trimming at V came to 5 bases and at J to 4 bases, leaving 11 bases not matched to a gene. The CDR3 is made up of 16 amino acids. Per germline, CDR1 SGHVS and CDR2 FNYEAQ. The chain's CDR3 is CASSPRLAKGADTQYF. The CDR3 coding sequence is TGTGCCAGCAGCCCAAGACTAGCGAAGGGCGCAGATACGCAGTATTTT.

CDR3 in amino acids: CASSLSTGGGTEAFF. The CDR3, as DNA: TGTGCCAGCAGTTTATCCACAGGGGGTGGTACTGAAGCTTTCTTT. The chain joins TRBV28 to TRBJ1-1; 8 bases match TRBD1. There are 15 residues in the CDR3. Germline CDR1 reads MDHEN; CDR2 reads SYDVKM. The junction had 6 bases not matched to a gene; V was cut back by 1 base and J by 5 bases.

The genes are TRBV11-2 and TRBJ1-2; the match to TRBD1 covers 8 bases. The CDR3 runs 15 residues. CDR1 and CDR2 (germline): SGHAT, FQNNGV. The J segment lost 8 bases and the V segment lost 5 bases, leaving 13 bases of the junction unmatched. CDR3 amino acids: CASSIIPGQAGGYTF. The CDR3 nucleotides read TGTGCCAGCAGCATAATACCGGGACAGGCAGGCGGCTACACCTTC.

The chain joins TRBV28 to TRBJ1-5; D is undetermined. Germline-derived CDR1 and CDR2 are MDHEN and SYDVKM. The CDR3 is 14 residues long. Between the trimmed V and J ends, which lost 2 bases and 0 bases, there was a span of 5 bases. The CDR3 spells CASSLGHSNQPQHF. For the CDR3, the DNA is TGTGCCAGCAGTTTAGGTCATAGCAATCAGCCCCAGCATTTT.